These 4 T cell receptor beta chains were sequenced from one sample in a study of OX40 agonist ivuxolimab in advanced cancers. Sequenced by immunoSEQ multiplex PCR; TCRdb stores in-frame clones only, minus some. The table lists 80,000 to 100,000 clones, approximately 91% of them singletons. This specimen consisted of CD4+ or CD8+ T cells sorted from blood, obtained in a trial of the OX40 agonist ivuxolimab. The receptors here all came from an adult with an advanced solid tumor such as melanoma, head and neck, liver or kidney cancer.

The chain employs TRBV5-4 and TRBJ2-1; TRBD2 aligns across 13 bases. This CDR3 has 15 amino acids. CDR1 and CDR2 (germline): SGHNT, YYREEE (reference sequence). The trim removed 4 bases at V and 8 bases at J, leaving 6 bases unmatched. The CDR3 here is CASSTGTSGKYEQFF. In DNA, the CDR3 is TGTGCCAGCAGCACCGGGACTAGCGGGAAATATGAGCAGTTCTTC.

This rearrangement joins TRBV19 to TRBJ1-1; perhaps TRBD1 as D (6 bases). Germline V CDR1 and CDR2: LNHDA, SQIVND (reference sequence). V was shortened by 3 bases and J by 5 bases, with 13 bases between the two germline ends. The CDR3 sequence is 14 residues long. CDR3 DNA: TGTGCCAGTAGTATGGAGCAGCAGGGGACTGAAGCTTTCTTT. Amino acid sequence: CASSMEQQGTEAFF.

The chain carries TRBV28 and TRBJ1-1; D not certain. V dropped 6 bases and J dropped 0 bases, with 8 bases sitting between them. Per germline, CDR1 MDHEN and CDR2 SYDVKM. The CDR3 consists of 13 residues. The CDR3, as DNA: TGTGCCAGCAGCCTCCCACTGAACACTGAAGCTTTCTTT. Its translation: CASSLPLNTEAFF.

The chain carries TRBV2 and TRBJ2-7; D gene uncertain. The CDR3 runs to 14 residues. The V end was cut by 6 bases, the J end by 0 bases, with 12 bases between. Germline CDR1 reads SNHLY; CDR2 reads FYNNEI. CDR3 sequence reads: CASRPNSNSYEQYF. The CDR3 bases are TGTGCCAGCAGGCCAAACTCGAACTCCTACGAGCAGTACTTC.